This TCR beta chain derives from a study of blood T cells in healthy people across ages. Then a second PCR, running about 6 to 12 cycles, was carried out with a sample-barcoded 5' primer and a J-beta primer mix. From the 5' RACE reads, TCRdb called clonotypes with MiXCR, one entry per CDR3 protein. The table records under 1,000,000 distinct CDR3 sequences, around 36% of them present only once. This CDR3 region has 13 residues. Germline V lookup: CDR1 MNHNS, CDR2 SASEGT. V was cut by 1 base and J by 10 bases, with 13 bases left in between. The chain uses TRBV6-1 and TRBJ1-2; D is unclear. The sequencing sample was made of blood. The clonotype was recovered from a man between 18 and 35 years old in good health. CDR3 in DNA: TGTGCCAGCAGTGAAGGCAGGCTACAAACCTACACCTTC. This translates into CASSEGRLQTYTF.